This T cell receptor beta chain was recorded in a study of blood T cell repertoires in COVID-19 (dated by TCRdb to the early 2020s). In the study overall: The collaborator samples originated in the United States, Italy and Spain and spanned the acute and convalescent phases of COVID-19. The repertoires were released in a freely available public database meant as a resource for research on the immune response to SARS-CoV-2. The samples were drawn from two sources: the first 160 participants of the ongoing ImmuneRACE study, and 950 to 1,500 subjects contributed by 6 global collaborators. HLA class I and class II types, where available, came from metadata supplied by the sample provider rather than from assay-based typing. The prospective study material was composed of cDNA or gDNA derived from T cells, B-cell-depleted T cells, or PBMCs. The dataset comprised deeply sampled blood TCRbeta repertoires from subjects exposed to, actively infected with, or recovered from COVID-19. The sample metadata nearly always contained a de-identified subject ID, COVID-19 status, age in years and sex.

A second Seattle source provided samples from volunteer blood donors who had recovered from COVID-19. The collaborating institutions used their own protocols to collect whole blood in K2EDTA tubes. Collaborator samples were shipped for TCRbeta analysis as frozen whole blood, isolated PBMCs, or DNA extracted from either sample type. Results and caveats for the whole study, not just this receptor: The quantity of clinical and demographic metadata differed by source and by participant and was supplied without curation.

TCRbeta CDR3 regions were amplified from genomic DNA using the immunoSEQ Assay, a bias-controlled multiplex PCR. The original pipeline was this. Nucleated cell counts per sample were estimated from amplification of reference gene primers within the assay. To quantify the absolute abundance of each unique TCRbeta CDR3 rearrangement, sequence reads were collapsed and filtered. For each sample, productive Simpson clonality was calculated by taking the square root of Simpson's diversity index across productive rearrangements. Entries here come from immuneACCESS through TCRdb and include only in-frame sequences with V and J called. Some clones fail to appear in such tables; in the studies checked, an unresolved V gene covers under half of the shortfall, and the cause of the remainder is unknown. Clone size and V and J calls were adopted from that table, with D and trimming inferred from the DNA. This sample has about 190,000 clones in its table, and about 88% of those were observed once. The ten most abundant clones make up around 5.9% of the sample.

For this clone: The antigen this receptor binds is unknown. No base quality values were provided; no much bigger clone lies one nucleotide off.

From cysteine to phenylalanine, the CDR3 is 21 amino acids long. CDR3 DNA only is kept here, 63 bases in frame from base 1. The germline V gene (reference sequence) sets CDR1 to LGHDT and CDR2 to YNNKEL. The germline V end is reduced by 0 bases and the J end by 4 bases; junction bases left unmatched: 14. The chain was built from TRBV3-1 (or the pseudogene TRBV3-2) and TRBJ2-5; TRBD2 lines up with 16 middle nucleotides. Input material: peripheral blood. The TCR comes from a woman between 40 and 50 years old who had recovered from COVID-19. The CDR3 has the sequence CASSQDLRGTSGRASRETQYF. The DNA reads as follows: TGTGCCAGCAGCCAAGATCTTCGTGGGACTAGCGGGAGGGCCTCGCGAGAGACCCAGTACTTC.